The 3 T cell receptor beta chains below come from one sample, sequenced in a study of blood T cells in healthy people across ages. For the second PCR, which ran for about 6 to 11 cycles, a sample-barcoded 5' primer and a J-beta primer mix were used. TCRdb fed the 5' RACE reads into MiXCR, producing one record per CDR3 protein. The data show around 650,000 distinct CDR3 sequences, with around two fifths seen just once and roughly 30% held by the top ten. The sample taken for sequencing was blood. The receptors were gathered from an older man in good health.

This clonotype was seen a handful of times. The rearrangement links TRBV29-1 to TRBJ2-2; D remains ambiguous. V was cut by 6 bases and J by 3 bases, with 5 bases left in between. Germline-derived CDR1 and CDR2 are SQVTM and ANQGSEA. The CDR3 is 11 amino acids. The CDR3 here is CSVAYTGELFF. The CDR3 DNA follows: TGCAGCGTGGCCTACACCGGGGAGCTGTTTTTT.

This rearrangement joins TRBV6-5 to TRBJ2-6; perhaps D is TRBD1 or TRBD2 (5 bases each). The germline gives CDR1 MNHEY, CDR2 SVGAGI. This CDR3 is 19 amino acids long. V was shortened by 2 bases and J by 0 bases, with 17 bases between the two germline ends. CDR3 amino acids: CASSYRYRGVSSGANVLTF. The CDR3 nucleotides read TGTGCCAGCAGTTACCGTTATCGGGGCGTGAGCTCTGGGGCCAACGTCCTGACTTTC.

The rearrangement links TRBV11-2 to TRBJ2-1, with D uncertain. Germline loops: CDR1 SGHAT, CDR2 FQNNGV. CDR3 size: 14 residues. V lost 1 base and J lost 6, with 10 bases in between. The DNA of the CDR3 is TGTGCCAGCAGCTTAGCCGGCGATTCCAATGAGCAGTTCTTC. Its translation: CASSLAGDSNEQFF.